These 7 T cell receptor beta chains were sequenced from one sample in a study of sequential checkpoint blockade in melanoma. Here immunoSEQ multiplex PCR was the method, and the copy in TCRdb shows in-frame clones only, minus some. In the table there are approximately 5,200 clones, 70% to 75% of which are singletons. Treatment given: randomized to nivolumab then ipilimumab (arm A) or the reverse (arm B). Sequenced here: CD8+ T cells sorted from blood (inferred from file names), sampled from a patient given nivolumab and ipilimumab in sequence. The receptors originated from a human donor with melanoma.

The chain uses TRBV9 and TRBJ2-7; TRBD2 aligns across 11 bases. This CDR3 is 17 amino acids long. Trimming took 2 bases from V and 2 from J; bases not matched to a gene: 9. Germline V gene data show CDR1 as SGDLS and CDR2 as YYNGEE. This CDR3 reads CASSVGDALAGAYEQYF. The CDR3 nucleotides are TGTGCCAGCAGCGTTGGGGATGCACTAGCGGGAGCCTACGAGCAGTACTTC.

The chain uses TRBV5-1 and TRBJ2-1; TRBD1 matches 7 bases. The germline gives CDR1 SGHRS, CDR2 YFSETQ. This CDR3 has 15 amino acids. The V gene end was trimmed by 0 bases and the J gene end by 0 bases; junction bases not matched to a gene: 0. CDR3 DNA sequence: TGCGCCAGCAGCTTGGACAGGGGCTCCTACAATGAGCAGTTCTTC. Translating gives CASSLDRGSYNEQFF.

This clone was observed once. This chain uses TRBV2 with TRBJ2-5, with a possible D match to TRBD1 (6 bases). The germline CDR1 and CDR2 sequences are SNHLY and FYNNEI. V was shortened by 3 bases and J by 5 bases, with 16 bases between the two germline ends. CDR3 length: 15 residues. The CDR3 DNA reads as TGTGCCAGCAGTGACGAAACAGGGATTGAGGAGACCCAGTACTTC. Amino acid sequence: CASSDETGIEETQYF.

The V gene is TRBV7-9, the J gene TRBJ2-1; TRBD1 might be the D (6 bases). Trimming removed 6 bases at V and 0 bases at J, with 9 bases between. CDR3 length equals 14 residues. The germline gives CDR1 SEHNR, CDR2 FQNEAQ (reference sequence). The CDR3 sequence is CASRGAYSYNEQFF. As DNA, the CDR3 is TGTGCCAGCAGGGGGGCATACTCCTACAATGAGCAGTTCTTC.

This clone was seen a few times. CDR3 nucleotide sequence: TGTGCCAGCAGCTTAGTTGTAGGACAGGGGGCCTACGAGCAGTACTTC. Amino acids: CASSLVVGQGAYEQYF. V and J are TRBV11-2 and TRBJ2-7; TRBD1 aligns across 10 bases. This CDR3 region has 16 residues. Trimming cost V 1 base and J 2 bases; bases outside gene matches: 5. CDR1 is SGHAT and CDR2 is FQNNGV in the germline V gene.

This chain's CDR3 is CATSRGDIGLPASYEQYF. The CDR3 nucleotides read TGTGCCACCAGCAGGGGGGACATCGGACTTCCCGCCTCCTACGAGCAGTACTTC. The chain combines TRBV15 with TRBJ2-7; D is possibly TRBD1 (6 bases). This CDR3 is 18 amino acids long. The V and J ends lost 3 bases and 0 bases respectively, with 21 bases between them. CDR1 is LNHNV, CDR2 YYDKDF, per germline (reference sequence). The full variable domain, completed using reference TRBV15 and TRBJ2-7, is DAMVIQNPRYQVTQFGKPVTLSCSQTLNHNVMYWYQQKSSQAPKLLFHYYDKDFNNEADTPDNFQSRRPNTSFCFLDIRSPGLGDTAMYLCATSRGDIGLPASYEQYFGPGTRLTVT.

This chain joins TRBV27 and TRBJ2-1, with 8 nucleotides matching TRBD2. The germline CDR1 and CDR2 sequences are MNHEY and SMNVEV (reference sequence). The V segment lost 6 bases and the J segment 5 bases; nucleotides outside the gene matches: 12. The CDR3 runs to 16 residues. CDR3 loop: CASSPLGLGRDNEQFF. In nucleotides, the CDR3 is TGTGCCAGCAGCCCTTTGGGACTAGGGCGTGACAATGAGCAGTTCTTC.